These 29 T cell receptor beta chains share one sample of origin, sequenced in a study of cytomegalovirus exposure and HLA in healthy donors. Primers included in the PCR were 60 Vbeta and 13 Jbeta primers. The table came from immunoSEQ multiplex PCR; TCRdb's copy has only in-frame clones and leaves some out. The sample shows more than 150,000 clones, 75% to 85% of them seen only once. Sequencing was done on a sample of PBMCs. These receptors were collected from a man between 18 and 29 years old in good health and CMV-seronegative.

The V and J genes are TRBV5-4 and TRBJ1-2, with TRBD1 matching 7 bases. CDR3 length: 14 residues. The ends lost 0 bases at V and 7 bases at J; junction bases unmatched: 6. CDR1 and CDR2 from the germline V gene are SGHNT and YYREEE (reference sequence). CDR3 region: CASSLDRGVSGYTF. CDR3 bases: TGTGCCAGCAGCTTGGACAGGGGAGTTTCTGGCTACACCTTC.

This clone was seen a single time. The J gene is TRBJ1-1, the V gene TRBV28; D remains ambiguous. Germline loops: CDR1 MDHEN, CDR2 SYDVKM. This CDR3 has 13 residues. V was cut by 5 bases and J by 1 base, with 8 bases left in between. Here the CDR3 reads CASSPVRNTEAFF. The CDR3 DNA is TGTGCCAGCAGTCCTGTTCGGAACACTGAAGCTTTCTTT.

The V call is TRBV7-2, the J call TRBJ2-7, with 13 bases aligning to TRBD2. This CDR3 is built from 17 residues. Per germline, CDR1 SGHTA and CDR2 FQGNSA. V shed 5 bases, J shed 7 bases, and the junction held 14 bases outside the gene matches. CDR3 residues: CASSPGTSGAGTGEQYF. The CDR3 DNA follows: TGTGCCAGCAGCCCAGGGACTAGCGGGGCAGGGACGGGAGAGCAGTACTTC.

The J gene is TRBJ2-2, the V gene TRBV5-1; tentatively, D is TRBD2 (6 bases). CDR1 is SGHRS, CDR2 YFSETQ, per germline. CDR3 length: 15 amino acids. With 3 bases removed from V and 5 bases from J, the gap between germline ends came to 14 bases. The chain's CDR3 is CASSSGTLATGELFF. The CDR3 DNA sequence: TGCGCCAGCAGCTCCGGGACTCTTGCGACCGGGGAGCTGTTTTTT.

CDR3 nucleotide sequence: TGTGCCTGCGGGGACAGGCTTTTTTCACCCCTCCACTTT. Amino acid sequence: CACGDRLFSPLHF. The V and J genes are TRBV30 and TRBJ1-6; the match to TRBD1 covers 8 bases. Trimming removed 6 bases from V and 9 bases from J; junction bases left unmatched: 7. CDR1 is GTSNPN, CDR2 SVGIG, per germline (reference sequence). This CDR3 contains 13 residues.

The count of this clone is one. CDR3 in DNA: TGTGCCAGCAGCCAACTAGCGGGAGGGCCGGGAGCGGCCAAAAACATTCAGTACTTC. This encodes CASSQLAGGPGAAKNIQYF. The rearrangement links TRBV4-2 to TRBJ2-4, with TRBD2 matching 12 bases. The V gene end was trimmed by 2 bases and the J gene end by 1 base; junction bases not matched to a gene: 9. Germline V lookup: CDR1 LGHNA, CDR2 YNFKEQ. The CDR3 length is 19 residues.

The table lists this clone with a few counts. The CDR3 nucleotides read TGTGCCAGCAGCCTCCGGACTAGCGGGGGGGCGCGGCAAGAGACCCAGTACTTC. Amino acids: CASSLRTSGGARQETQYF. The chain joins TRBV5-6 to TRBJ2-5; 15 bases are a match to TRBD2. J lost 2 bases, V lost 4 bases, and 9 bases had no gene match. Germline CDR1 reads SGHDT; CDR2 reads YYEEEE. The CDR3 runs to 18 residues.

This chain joins TRBV5-8 and TRBJ2-1, with D possibly TRBD1 on 5 matching bases. Germline loops: CDR1 SGHTS, CDR2 YDEGEE. Trimming took off 4 bases at V and 4 bases at J, with 15 bases between the two ends. This CDR3 is 15 amino acids long. This chain's CDR3 is CASSEDTQEYNEQFF. DNA for the CDR3: TGTGCCAGCAGCGAGGACACCCAAGAATACAATGAGCAGTTCTTC.

The rearrangement joins TRBV25-1 to TRBJ2-3, with 10 bases fitting TRBD2. CDR3 length equals 15 residues. From germline, CDR1 is MGHDK and CDR2 SYGVNS. V gave up 5 bases and J gave up 4 bases; unmatched junction bases: 6. The DNA of the CDR3 is TGTGCCAGCAGTCCCGGGACTAGCGTCCCAGATACGCAGTATTTT. Translated, it gives CASSPGTSVPDTQYF.

The chain has TRBV27 and TRBJ2-5; 7 nucleotides line up with TRBD2. Germline V gene data show CDR1 as MNHEY and CDR2 as SMNVEV (reference sequence). CDR3 length: 16 amino acids. The junction had 11 bases not matched to a gene; V was cut back by 3 bases and J by 4 bases. CDR3: CASSFMGPSGGETQYF. The CDR3 DNA reads as TGTGCCAGCAGTTTTATGGGGCCCTCGGGGGGAGAGACCCAGTACTTC.

The CDR3 DNA sequence: TGTGCCAGCAGTGCGGGGACTAGCACCTACGAGCAGTACTTC. Encoded protein: CASSAGTSTYEQYF. J is TRBJ2-7 and V is TRBV6-5; TRBD2 matches at 9 bases. CDR3 size: 14 residues. J was trimmed by 2 bases and V by 5 bases; bases with no gene match: 4. Germline lookup yields CDR1 MNHEY and CDR2 SVGAGI.

V is TRBV11-2 and J is TRBJ2-7; maybe TRBD2 (5 bases). Trimming pared 5 bases from V and 2 bases from J, leaving 13 bases between. The germline V gene has CDR1 SGHAT and CDR2 FQNNGV. CDR3 size: 14 residues. CDR3 sequence (DNA): TGTGCCAGCAGCCCCCTCCGGGGAACCTACGAGCAGTACTTC. Translating gives CASSPLRGTYEQYF. Full variable domain (outside the CDR3, taken from reference TRBV11-2 and TRBJ2-7): EAGVAQSPRYKIIEKRQSVAFWCNPISGHATLYWYQQILGQGPKLLIQFQNNGVVDDSQLPKDRFSAERLKGVDSTLKIQPAKLEDSAVYLCASSPLRGTYEQYFGPGTRLTVT.

V and J are TRBV7-2 and TRBJ1-1; possibly TRBD1 for D (6 bases). This CDR3 is built from 15 residues. CDR1 and CDR2 (germline): SGHTA, FQGNSA. V gave up 5 bases and J gave up 1 base, with 14 bases separating them. The CDR3: CASSGWSQGNTEAFF. CDR3 coding DNA: TGTGCCAGCAGCGGATGGTCACAGGGGAACACTGAAGCTTTCTTT.

The chain employs TRBV2 and TRBJ1-2, with D hard to call. The length of the CDR3 is 15 residues. The ends were cut back, 2 bases at V and 8 bases at J, with 18 bases in the middle. Germline lookup yields CDR1 SNHLY and CDR2 FYNNEI. CDR3 sequence reads: CASSEWALNEAGYTF. CDR3 bases: TGTGCCAGCAGTGAATGGGCCCTGAACGAAGCAGGCTACACCTTC.

This chain connects TRBV19 to TRBJ1-2; D gene unclear. CDR1 is LNHDA, CDR2 SQIVND, per germline (reference sequence). V dropped 4 bases and J dropped 2 bases, with 8 bases sitting between them. The CDR3 sequence is 13 residues long. The CDR3 sequence is CASSKWQNYGYTF. The CDR3 nucleotides are TGTGCCAGTAGTAAATGGCAGAACTATGGCTACACCTTC.

This clone was seen only a few times. The chain uses TRBV6-1 and TRBJ2-1; 9 positions match TRBD2. The length of the CDR3 is 14 residues. Germline V gives CDR1 MNHNS, CDR2 SASEGT. V dropped 1 base and J dropped 10; count of bases not matched to a gene: 5. CDR3 loop: CASSEGAGGQEQFF. The CDR3, as DNA: TGTGCCAGCAGTGAAGGAGCGGGAGGACAAGAGCAGTTCTTC.

The chain couples TRBV27 to TRBJ2-5, with D possibly TRBD1 on 5 matching bases. This CDR3 is 14 amino acids long. From germline, CDR1 is MNHEY and CDR2 SMNVEV (reference sequence). The V gene lost 2 bases and the J gene lost 3 bases, with 10 bases spanning the gap. CDR3 sequence reads: CASSLAGREETQYF. The DNA for the CDR3 is TGTGCCAGCAGTTTAGCAGGGCGAGAAGAGACCCAGTACTTC.

The chain joins TRBV27 to TRBJ2-5; 8 bases map to TRBD1. The V gene end was trimmed by 5 bases and the J gene end by 5 bases; junction bases not matched to a gene: 7. The CDR3 totals 14 residues. Looked up from germline, CDR1 is MNHEY and CDR2 is SMNVEV (reference sequence). CDR3 in DNA: TGTGCCAGCAGTACGTACAGGGGGTCGGAGACCCAGTACTTC. It codes for CASSTYRGSETQYF.

The table lists this clone with a count of one. The chain combines TRBV10-3 with TRBJ2-7; 8 bases map to TRBD2. The CDR3 is 17 amino acids. From germline, CDR1 is ENHRY and CDR2 SYGVKD. J lost 11 bases, V lost 2 bases, and 20 bases had no gene match. The CDR3 is CAISEPPSGAGGSREYF. The CDR3 DNA follows: TGTGCCATCAGTGAGCCCCCCTCCGGGGCGGGAGGTTCCCGGGAGTACTTC.

The V gene is TRBV29-1, the J gene TRBJ2-7; D may be TRBD2 (6 bases). V lost 4 bases and J lost 1, with 11 bases in between. The CDR3 is 13 residues long. Germline CDR1 reads SQVTM; CDR2 reads ANQGSEA. CDR3 coding DNA: TGCAGCGTTGTTAGCGGAACATCCTACGAGCAGTACTTC. This translates into CSVVSGTSYEQYF.

Points on this clone: Other DNA sequences from this sample encode an identical CDR3 as well. The chain carries TRBV6-5 and TRBJ2-7; D gene uncertain. The V end was cut by 0 bases, the J end by 6 bases, with 6 bases between. Germline lookup yields CDR1 MNHEY and CDR2 SVGAGI. This CDR3 region has 12 residues. CDR3: CASSYSTGEQYF. The CDR3 DNA follows: TGTGCCAGCAGTTACTCGACGGGCGAGCAGTACTTC.

The chain couples TRBV5-8 to TRBJ2-3; D remains ambiguous. The germline V gene has CDR1 SGHTS and CDR2 YDEGEE. Trimming removed 6 bases at V and 2 bases at J, with 16 bases between. The CDR3 covers 15 residues. CDR3 sequence: CASTFLQTYTDTQYF. CDR3 nucleotides: TGTGCCAGCACCTTTCTACAGACGTACACAGATACGCAGTATTTT.

The chain is built from TRBV2 and TRBJ2-2; perhaps TRBD2 as D (5 bases). From germline, CDR1 is SNHLY and CDR2 FYNNEI. The CDR3 has 14 amino acids. Trimming pared 5 bases from V and 1 base from J, leaving 8 bases between. The CDR3 region is CASSSGRNTGELFF. The CDR3, as DNA: TGTGCCAGCAGTAGTGGGAGGAACACCGGGGAGCTGTTTTTT.

The chain links TRBV11-2 to TRBJ2-2; the D gene is possibly TRBD2 (6 bases). Germline V gene lookup returns CDR1 SGHAT and CDR2 FQNNGV. Trimming took off 6 bases at V and 3 bases at J, with 8 bases between the two ends. The CDR3 is 13 amino acids. This CDR3 is CASRAGYTGELFF. The CDR3 nucleotides are TGTGCCAGCAGGGCGGGGTACACCGGGGAGCTGTTTTTT.

The rearrangement uses TRBV27 and TRBJ2-3, with D unclear. The V gene lost 5 bases and the J gene lost 2 bases, with 8 bases spanning the gap. The CDR3 extends over 13 amino acids. CDR1 MNHEY and CDR2 SMNVEV come from the germline V gene (reference sequence). The CDR3 protein is CASSKIYTDTQYF. CDR3 bases: TGTGCCAGCAGTAAAATCTACACAGATACGCAGTATTTT.

This sequence joins TRBV15 and TRBJ1-5; no firm D call. V lost 4 bases to trimming and J lost 2 bases, with 9 bases between them. The CDR3 is 14 residues long. CDR1 is LNHNV and CDR2 is YYDKDF in the germline V gene (reference sequence). CDR3 loop: CATSMTSGNQPQHF. In DNA, the CDR3 is TGTGCCACCAGCATGACGAGCGGCAATCAGCCCCAGCATTTT.

The chain combines TRBV19 with TRBJ1-1, with TRBD1 as a possible D gene (5 bases). The CDR3 contains 15 residues. Trimming took off 7 bases at V and 6 bases at J, with 21 bases between the two ends. Germline V gene sequence: CDR1 LNHDA, CDR2 SQIVND (reference sequence). The CDR3 nucleotides read TGTGCCAGTAAGGCATTGGGGGAGGAGGGCGCTGAAGCTTTCTTT. It yields the protein CASKALGEEGAEAFF.

The V gene is TRBV6-1, the J gene TRBJ2-7, with TRBD1 matching 8 bases. The germline CDR1 and CDR2 sequences are MNHNS and SASEGT. Trimming took 1 base from V and 3 from J; bases not matched to a gene: 11. The CDR3 length is 17 residues. The DNA of the CDR3 is TGTGCCAGCAGTGAAGATAGGACAGGGACCCTTTACTACGAGCAGTACTTC. It yields the protein CASSEDRTGTLYYEQYF.

V usage is TRBV5-1 and J usage is TRBJ2-5, with TRBD2 as a possible D gene (6 bases). The germline V and J ends were trimmed by 2 bases and 2 bases, with 10 bases remaining between them. The CDR3 covers 14 residues. In germline, CDR1 is SGHRS, CDR2 YFSETQ. The CDR3 DNA follows: TGCGCCAGCAGCTTAACTAGCAGACAAGAGACCCAGTACTTC. Residues: CASSLTSRQETQYF.